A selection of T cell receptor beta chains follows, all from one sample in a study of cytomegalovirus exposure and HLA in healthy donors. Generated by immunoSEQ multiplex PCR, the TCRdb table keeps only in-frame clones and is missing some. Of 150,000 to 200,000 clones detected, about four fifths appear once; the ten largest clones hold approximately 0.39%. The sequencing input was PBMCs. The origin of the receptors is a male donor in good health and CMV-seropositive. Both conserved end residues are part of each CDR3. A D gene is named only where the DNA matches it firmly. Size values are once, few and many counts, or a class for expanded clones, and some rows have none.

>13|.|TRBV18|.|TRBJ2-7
TGTGCCAGCTCACCACTCCAGGGTGGCGAGCAGTACTTC
CASSPLQGGEQYF
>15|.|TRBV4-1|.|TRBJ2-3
TGCGCCAGCAGCCTCCTCGCAGGTAGCACAGATACGCAGTATTTT
CASSLLAGSTDTQYF
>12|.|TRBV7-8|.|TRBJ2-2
TGTGCCAGCAGCTTAGAACTCCGGGAGCTGTTTTTT
CASSLELRELFF
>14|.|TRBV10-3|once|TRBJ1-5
TGTGCCGTCGAAGACAGGAATCGCAATCAGCCCCAGCATTTT
CAVEDRNRNQPQHF
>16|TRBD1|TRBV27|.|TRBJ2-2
TGTGCCAGCAGTTTATTGACAGGGGGTCGGTCCGGGGAGCTGTTTTTT
CASSLLTGGRSGELFF
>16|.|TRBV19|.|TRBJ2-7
TGTGCCAGTAGTGGCGTTTGGTCTAGCGTGGCCTACGAGCAGTACTTC
CASSGVWSSVAYEQYF
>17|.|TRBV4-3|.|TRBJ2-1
TGCGCCAGCAGCCACCGATCTAGCGTCCGCTCCTACAATGAGCAGTTCTTC
CASSHRSSVRSYNEQFF
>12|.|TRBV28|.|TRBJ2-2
TGTGCCAGCAACGAGTGGTCCGGGGAGCTGTTTTTT
CASNEWSGELFF
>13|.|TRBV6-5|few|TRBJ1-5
TGTGCCAGCAGTAGGGGCCTTGATCAGCCCCAGCATTTT
CASSRGLDQPQHF
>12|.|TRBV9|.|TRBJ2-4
TGTGCCAGCAGCGTAAACCAGGACATTCAGTACTTC
CASSVNQDIQYF
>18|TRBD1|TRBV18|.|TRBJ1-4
TGTGCCAGCTCACCACGGTTAAGACAGGGGGCAACTAATGAAAAACTGTTTTTT
CASSPRLRQGATNEKLFF
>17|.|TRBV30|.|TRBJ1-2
TGTGCCTGGACCGACCCGAGCGGGGGAAGTACGATCTATGGCTACACCTTC
CAWTDPSGGSTIYGYTF
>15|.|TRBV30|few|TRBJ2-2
TGTGCCTGGAGTGGATCGGGGGAAGACACCGGGGAGCTGTTTTTT
CAWSGSGEDTGELFF
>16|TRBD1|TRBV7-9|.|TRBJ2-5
TGTGCCAGCAGCTTAGGGGACAGGGGTTTACAAGAGACCCAGTACTTC
CASSLGDRGLQETQYF
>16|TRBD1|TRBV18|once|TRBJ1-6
TGTGCCAGCTCACCAGCTCAACAGGGGTATAATTCACCCCTCCACTTT
CASSPAQQGYNSPLHF
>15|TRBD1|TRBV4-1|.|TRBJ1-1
TGCGCCAGCAGCCAACAGGGGGATGTGAACACTGAAGCTTTCTTT
CASSQQGDVNTEAFF
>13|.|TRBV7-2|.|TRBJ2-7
TGTGCCAGCAGTTCTATCTCGGCCTACGAGCAGTACTTC
CASSSISAYEQYF
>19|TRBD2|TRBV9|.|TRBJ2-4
TGTGCCAGCAGCGGTGACCCTAGCGGGAGGAATGGGGCCAAAAACATTCAGTACTTC
CASSGDPSGRNGAKNIQYF
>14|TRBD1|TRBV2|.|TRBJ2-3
TGTGCCAGCAATAAAGACAGGGGCACAGATACGCAGTATTTT
CASNKDRGTDTQYF
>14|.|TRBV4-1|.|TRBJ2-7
TGCGCCAGCAGCCAAGATCGGGGGATCGGCGAGCAGTACTTC
CASSQDRGIGEQYF
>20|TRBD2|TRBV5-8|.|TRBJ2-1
TGTGCCAGCAGCTTGTGGGGTATAGCGGGGAAAGGGGGCTCCTACAATGAGCAGTTCTTC
CASSLWGIAGKGGSYNEQFF
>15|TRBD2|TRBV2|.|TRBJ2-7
TGTGCCAGCAGTGAAGAGATAGCGGGGCGCAACGAGCAGTACTTC
CASSEEIAGRNEQYF
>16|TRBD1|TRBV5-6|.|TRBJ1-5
TGTGCCAGCAGCCGAAAGACAGGGGGCTTGGGTCAGCCCCAGCATTTT
CASSRKTGGLGQPQHF
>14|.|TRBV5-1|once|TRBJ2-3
TGCGCCAGCAGCTTGGACTCGGGCACAGATACGCAGTATTTT
CASSLDSGTDTQYF
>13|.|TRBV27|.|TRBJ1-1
TGTGCCAGCAGTTTTATAGAACGCACTGAAGCTTTCTTT
CASSFIERTEAFF
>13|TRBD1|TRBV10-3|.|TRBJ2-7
TGTGCCATCAACAGACAGGGCTCATACGAGCAGTACTTC
CAINRQGSYEQYF
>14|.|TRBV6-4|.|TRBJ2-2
TGTGCCAGCAAGGAGACAGGACTCACCGGGGAGCTGTTTTTT
CASKETGLTGELFF
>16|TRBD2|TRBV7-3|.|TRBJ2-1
TGTGCCAGCAGCTTTGGAATCGCGGGAGAAGGCGATGAGCAGTTCTTC
CASSFGIAGEGDEQFF
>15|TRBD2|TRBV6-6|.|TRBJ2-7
TGTGCCAGCAGCAGGGAGACGGGAGGCAGGCTGGTTGGGTACTTC
CASSRETGGRLVGYF
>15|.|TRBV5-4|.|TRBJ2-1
TGTGCCAGCAGCTTGAACAGGGCCATCTACAATGAGCAGTTCTTC
CASSLNRAIYNEQFF
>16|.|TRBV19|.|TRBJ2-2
TGTGCCAGTAGTATCGTCAAGGGTCCGGGGACCGGGGAGCTGTTTTTT
CASSIVKGPGTGELFF
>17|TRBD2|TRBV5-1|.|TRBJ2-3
TGCGCCAGCAGCTTGGAAGTTAATATAGCGGGGACAACTACGCAGTATTTT
CASSLEVNIAGTTTQYF
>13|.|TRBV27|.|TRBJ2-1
TGTGCCAGCAGTTTAGCCCGGGACTTACCGGAGTTCTTC
CASSLARDLPEFF
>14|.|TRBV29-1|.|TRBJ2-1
TGCAGCGTTGGAACCCCGAGCTCCTACAATGAGCAGTTCTTC
CSVGTPSSYNEQFF
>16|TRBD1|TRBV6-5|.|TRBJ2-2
TGTGCCAGCAGTTCATCCGGGACAGTTAACACCGGGGAGCTGTTTTTT
CASSSSGTVNTGELFF